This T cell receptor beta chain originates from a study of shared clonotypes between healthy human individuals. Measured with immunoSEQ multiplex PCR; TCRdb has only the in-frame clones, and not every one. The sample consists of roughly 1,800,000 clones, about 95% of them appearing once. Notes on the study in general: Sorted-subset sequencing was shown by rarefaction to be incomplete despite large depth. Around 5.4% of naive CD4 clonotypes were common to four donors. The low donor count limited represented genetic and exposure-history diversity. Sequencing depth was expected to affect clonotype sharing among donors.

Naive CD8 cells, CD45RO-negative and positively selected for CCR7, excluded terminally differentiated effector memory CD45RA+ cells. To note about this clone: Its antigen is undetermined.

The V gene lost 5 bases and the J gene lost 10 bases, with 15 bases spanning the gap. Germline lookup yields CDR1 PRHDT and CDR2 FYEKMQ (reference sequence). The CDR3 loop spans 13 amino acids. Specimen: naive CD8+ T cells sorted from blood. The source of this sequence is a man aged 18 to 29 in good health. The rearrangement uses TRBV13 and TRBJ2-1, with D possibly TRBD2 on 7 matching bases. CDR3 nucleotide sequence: TGTGCCAGCAGCACCGAGGGGGGGCGCGAGCAGTTCTTC. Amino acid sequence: CASSTEGGREQFF.